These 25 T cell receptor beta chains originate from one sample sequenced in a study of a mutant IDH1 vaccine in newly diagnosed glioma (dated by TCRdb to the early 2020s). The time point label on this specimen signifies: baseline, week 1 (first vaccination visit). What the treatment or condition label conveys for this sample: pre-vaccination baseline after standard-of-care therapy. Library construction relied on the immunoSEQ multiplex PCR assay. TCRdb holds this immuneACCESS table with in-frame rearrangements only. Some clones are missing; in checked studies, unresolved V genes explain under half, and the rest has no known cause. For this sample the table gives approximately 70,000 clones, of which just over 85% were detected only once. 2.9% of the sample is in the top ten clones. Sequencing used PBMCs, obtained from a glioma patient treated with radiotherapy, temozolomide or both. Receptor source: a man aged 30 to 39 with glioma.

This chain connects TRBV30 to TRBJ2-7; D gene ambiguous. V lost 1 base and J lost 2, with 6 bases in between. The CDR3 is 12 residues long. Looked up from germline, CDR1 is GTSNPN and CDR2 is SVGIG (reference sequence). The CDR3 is CAWSALAYEQYF. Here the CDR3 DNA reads TGTGCCTGGAGTGCCCTTGCCTACGAGCAGTACTTC.

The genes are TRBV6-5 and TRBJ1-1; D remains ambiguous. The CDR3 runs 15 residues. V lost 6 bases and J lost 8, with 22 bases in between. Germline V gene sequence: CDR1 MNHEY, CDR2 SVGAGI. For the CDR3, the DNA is TGTGCCAGCAGGACGACGACCTGGCGAAACCTCGAAGCTTTCTTT. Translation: CASRTTTWRNLEAFF.

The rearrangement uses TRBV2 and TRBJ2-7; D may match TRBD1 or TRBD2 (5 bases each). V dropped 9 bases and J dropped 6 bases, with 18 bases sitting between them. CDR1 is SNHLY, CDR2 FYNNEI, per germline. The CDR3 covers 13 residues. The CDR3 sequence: CARGTPRPGEQYF. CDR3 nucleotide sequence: TGTGCCAGGGGGACCCCCCGGCCAGGCGAGCAGTACTTC.

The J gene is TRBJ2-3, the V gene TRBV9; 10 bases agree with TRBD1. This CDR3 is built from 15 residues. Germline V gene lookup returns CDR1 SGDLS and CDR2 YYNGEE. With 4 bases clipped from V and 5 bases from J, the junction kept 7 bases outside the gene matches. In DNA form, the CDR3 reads TGTGCCAGCAGCTCCGACAGGGGGCGCAGAGATACGCAGTATTTT. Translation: CASSSDRGRRDTQYF.

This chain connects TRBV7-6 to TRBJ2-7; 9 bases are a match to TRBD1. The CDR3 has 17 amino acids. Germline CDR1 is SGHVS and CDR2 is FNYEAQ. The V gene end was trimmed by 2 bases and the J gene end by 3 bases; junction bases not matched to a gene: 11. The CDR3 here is CASSLSIEDRGIYEQYF. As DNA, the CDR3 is TGTGCCAGCAGCTTATCTATTGAGGACAGGGGAATCTACGAGCAGTACTTC.

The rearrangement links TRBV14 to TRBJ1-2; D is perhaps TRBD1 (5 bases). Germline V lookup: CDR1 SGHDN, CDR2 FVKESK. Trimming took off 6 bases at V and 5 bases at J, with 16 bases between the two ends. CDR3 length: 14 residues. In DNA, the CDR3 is TGTGCCAGCAGACAGGATGGGGCGGGGTATGGCTACACCTTC. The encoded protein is CASRQDGAGYGYTF.

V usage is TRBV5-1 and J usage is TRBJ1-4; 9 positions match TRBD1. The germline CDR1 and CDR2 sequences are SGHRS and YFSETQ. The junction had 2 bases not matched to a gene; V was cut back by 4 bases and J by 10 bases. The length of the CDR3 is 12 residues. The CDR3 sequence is CASSRTGAKLFF. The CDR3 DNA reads TGCGCCAGCAGCAGGACAGGGGCAAAACTGTTTTTT.

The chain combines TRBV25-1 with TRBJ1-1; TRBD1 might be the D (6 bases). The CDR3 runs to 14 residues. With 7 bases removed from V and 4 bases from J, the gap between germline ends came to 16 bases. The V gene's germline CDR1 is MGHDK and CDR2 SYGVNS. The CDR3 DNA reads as TGTGCCAGCACAATGGGGGGCTGGGTCACTGAAGCTTTCTTT. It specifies CASTMGGWVTEAFF. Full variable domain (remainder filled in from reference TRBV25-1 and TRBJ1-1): EADIYQTPRYLVIGTGKKITLECSQTMGHDKMYWYQQDPGMELHLIHYSYGVNSTEKGDLSSESTVSRIRTEHFPLTLESARPSHTSQYLCASTMGGWVTEAFFGQGTRLTVV.

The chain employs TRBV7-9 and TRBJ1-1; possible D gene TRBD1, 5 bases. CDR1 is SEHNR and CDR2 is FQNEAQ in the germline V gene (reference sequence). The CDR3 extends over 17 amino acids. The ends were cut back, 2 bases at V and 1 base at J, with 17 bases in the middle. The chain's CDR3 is CASSLPVRGSKNTEAFF. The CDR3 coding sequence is TGTGCCAGCAGCTTACCCGTGAGGGGCTCGAAGAACACTGAAGCTTTCTTT.

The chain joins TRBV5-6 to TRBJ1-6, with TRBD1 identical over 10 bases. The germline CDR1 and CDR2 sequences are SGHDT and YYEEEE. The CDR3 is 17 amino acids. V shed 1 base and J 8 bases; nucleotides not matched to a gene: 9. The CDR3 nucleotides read TGTGCCAGCAGCTTGTCCGGGACAGGGGATTTAGATTCACCCCTCCACTTT. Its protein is CASSLSGTGDLDSPLHF.

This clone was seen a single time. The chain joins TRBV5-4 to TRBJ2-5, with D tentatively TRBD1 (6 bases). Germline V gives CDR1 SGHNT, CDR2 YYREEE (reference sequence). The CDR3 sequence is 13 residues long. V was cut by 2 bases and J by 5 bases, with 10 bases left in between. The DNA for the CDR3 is TGTGCCAGCAGCTTAGGGGGTAGGGAGACCCAGTACTTC. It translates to CASSLGGRETQYF.

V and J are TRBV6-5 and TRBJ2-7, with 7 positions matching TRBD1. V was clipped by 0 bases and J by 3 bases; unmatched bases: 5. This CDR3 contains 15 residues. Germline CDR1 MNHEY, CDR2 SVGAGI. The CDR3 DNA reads TGTGCCAGCAGTTACTCACAGGGGAGAAGCTACGAGCAGTACTTC. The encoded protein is CASSYSQGRSYEQYF.

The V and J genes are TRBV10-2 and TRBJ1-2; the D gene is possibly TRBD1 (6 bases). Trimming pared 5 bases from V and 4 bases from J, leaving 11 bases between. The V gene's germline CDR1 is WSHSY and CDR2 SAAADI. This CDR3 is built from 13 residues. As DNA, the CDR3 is TGCGCCAGCAGTCAGGGGCTAAGCTATGGCTACACCTTC. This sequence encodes CASSQGLSYGYTF.

The CDR3 region is CASSFHSSTDTQYF. In DNA form, the CDR3 reads TGTGCCAGCAGCTTTCACAGCTCCACAGATACGCAGTATTTT. This sequence joins TRBV7-9 and TRBJ2-3; D uncertain. The CDR3 is 14 residues long. Looked up from germline, CDR1 is SEHNR and CDR2 is FQNEAQ (reference sequence). Trimming took 3 bases from V and 2 from J, leaving 9 bases between them.

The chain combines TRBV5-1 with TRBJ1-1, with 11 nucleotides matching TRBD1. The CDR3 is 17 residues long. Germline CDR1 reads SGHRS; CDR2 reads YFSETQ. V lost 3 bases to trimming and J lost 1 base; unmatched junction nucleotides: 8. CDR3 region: CASSYQGQGARNTEAFF. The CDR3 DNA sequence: TGCGCCAGCAGCTACCAAGGACAGGGGGCGCGGAACACTGAAGCTTTCTTT.

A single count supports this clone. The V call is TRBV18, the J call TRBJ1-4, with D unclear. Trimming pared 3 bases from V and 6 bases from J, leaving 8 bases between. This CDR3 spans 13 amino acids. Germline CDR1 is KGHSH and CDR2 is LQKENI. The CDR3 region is CASSPLTDEKLFF. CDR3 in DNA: TGTGCCAGCTCACCGCTGACGGATGAAAAACTGTTTTTT.

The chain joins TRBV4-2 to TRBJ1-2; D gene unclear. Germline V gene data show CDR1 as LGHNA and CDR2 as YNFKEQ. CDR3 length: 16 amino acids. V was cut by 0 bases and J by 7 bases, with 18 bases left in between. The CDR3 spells CASSQDEVGVIGGYTF. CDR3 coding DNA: TGTGCCAGCAGCCAAGATGAGGTCGGGGTAATAGGTGGCTACACCTTC.

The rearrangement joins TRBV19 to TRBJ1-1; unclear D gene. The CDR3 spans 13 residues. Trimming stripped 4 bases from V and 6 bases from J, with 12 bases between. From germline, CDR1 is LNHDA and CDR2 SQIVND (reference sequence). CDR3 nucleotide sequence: TGTGCCAGTAGTACAACCGAGCACTCTGAAGCTTTCTTT. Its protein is CASSTTEHSEAFF.

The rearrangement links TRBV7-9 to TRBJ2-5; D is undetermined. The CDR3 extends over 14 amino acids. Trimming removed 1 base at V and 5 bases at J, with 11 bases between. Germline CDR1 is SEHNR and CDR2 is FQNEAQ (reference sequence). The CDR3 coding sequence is TGTGCCAGCAGCTTAGTAAGCGCTGGGGAGACCCAGTACTTC. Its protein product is CASSLVSAGETQYF.

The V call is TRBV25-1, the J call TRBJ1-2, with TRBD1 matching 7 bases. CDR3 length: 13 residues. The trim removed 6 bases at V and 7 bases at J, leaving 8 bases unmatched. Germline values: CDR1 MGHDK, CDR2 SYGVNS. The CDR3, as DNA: TGTGCCAGCAGCCAAGACAGGGCGGCTGGCTACACCTTC. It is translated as CASSQDRAAGYTF.

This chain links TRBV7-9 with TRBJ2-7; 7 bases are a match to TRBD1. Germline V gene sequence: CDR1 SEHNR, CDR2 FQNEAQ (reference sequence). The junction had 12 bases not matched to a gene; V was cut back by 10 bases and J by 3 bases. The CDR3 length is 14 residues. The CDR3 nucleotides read TGTGCCAACGTTCGGACCGGGACAGACTACGAGCAGTACTTC. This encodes CANVRTGTDYEQYF.

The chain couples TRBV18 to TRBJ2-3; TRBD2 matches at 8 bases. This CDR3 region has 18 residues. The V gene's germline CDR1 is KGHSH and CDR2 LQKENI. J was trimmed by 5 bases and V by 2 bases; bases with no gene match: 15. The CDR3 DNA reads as TGTGCCAGCTCACCAGAAGGACGGGGGGGCGGCTTCCGAGATACGCAGTATTTT. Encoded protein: CASSPEGRGGGFRDTQYF.

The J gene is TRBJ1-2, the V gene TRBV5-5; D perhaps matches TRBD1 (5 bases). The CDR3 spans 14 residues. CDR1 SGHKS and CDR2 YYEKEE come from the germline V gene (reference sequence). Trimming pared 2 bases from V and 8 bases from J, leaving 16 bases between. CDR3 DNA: TGTGCCAGCAGCTTAGGACACCCGTCCGGGGGCTACACCTTC. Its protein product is CASSLGHPSGGYTF.

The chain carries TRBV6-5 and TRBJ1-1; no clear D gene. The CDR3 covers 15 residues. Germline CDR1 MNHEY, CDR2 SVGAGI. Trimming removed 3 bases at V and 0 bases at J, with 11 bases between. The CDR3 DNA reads TGTGCCAGCAGTTATTACCGGACGTTGAACACTGAAGCTTTCTTT. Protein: CASSYYRTLNTEAFF.

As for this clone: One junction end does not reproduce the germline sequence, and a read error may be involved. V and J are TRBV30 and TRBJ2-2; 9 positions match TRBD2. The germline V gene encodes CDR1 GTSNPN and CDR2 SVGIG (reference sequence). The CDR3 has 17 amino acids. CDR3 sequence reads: CAWKGYSGSVKHRGAVF. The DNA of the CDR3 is TGTGCCTGGAAGGGCTATAGCGGGAGCGTAAAACACCGGGGAGCTGTTTTT.